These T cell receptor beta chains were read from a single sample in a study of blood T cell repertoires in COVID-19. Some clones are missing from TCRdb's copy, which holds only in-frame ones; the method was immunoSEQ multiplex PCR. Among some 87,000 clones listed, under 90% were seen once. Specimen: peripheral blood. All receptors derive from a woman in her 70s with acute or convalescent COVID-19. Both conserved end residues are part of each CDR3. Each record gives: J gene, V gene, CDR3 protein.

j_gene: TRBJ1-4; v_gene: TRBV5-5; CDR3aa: CASSFGDRGNEKLFF
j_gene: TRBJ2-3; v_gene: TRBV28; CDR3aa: CASRRDRTSTDTQYF
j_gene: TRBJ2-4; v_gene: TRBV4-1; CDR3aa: CASSRGTVAKNIQYF
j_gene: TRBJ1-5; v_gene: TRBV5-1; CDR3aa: CASSLAGSQPQHF
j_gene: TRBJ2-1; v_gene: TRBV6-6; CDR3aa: CASSQRRATNSYNEQFF
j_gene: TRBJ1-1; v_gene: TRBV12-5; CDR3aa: CASGPWTGSSMNTEAFF
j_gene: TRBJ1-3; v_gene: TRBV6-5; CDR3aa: CASSYSAWSSGNTIYF
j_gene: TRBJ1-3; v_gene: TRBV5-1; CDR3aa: CASSLDPGQGGNTIYF
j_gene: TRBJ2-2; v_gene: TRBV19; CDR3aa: CASRELWGTGVDGELFF
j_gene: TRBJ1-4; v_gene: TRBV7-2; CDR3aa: CASSLGLQGGEKLFF
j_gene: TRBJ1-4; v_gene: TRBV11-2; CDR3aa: CASSPNGQSTNEKLFF
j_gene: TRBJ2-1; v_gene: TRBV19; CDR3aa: CASYSSSGRVGEQFF
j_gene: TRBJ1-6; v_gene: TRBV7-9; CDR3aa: CASSLAGQGPSPLHF
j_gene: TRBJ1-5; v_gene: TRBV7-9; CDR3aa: CASSRGEYSNQPQHF
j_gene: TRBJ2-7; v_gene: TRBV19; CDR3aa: CASSKAGTGSYEQYF
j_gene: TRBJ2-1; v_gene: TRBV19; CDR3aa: CASRRPGLYYNEQFF
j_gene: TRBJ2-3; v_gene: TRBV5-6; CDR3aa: CASSLGGGGDTQYF
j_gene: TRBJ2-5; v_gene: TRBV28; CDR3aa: CASSLRAGQVGETQYF
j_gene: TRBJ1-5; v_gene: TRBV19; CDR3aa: CASSIRHLQPQHF
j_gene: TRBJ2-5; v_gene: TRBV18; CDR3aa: CASSPAGFQETQYF
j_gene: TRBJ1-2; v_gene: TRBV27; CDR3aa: CASSRDRGNYGYTF
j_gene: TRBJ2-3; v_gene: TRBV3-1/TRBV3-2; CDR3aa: CASSQPTSGRATDTQYF
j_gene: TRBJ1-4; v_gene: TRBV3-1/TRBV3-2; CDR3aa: CASSRTGIREKLFF
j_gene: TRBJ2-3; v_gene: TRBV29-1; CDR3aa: CSVDEVAGVGTDTQYF
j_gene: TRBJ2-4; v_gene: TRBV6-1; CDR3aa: CASSEGGYFWKNIQYF
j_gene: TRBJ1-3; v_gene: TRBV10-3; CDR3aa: CAISGGPTGPGNTIYF
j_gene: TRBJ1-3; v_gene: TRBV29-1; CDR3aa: CSVEVFASGNTIYF
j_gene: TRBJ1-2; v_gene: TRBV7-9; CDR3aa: CASSFLTPGQGYGYTF
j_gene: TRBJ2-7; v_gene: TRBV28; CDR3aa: CASSGTGASYEQYF
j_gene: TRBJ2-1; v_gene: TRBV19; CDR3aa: CASSTTGGAYNEQFF
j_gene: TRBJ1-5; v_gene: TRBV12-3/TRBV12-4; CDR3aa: CASSTGYSQPQHF
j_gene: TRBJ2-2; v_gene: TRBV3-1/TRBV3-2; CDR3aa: CASSQKPVYTGELFF
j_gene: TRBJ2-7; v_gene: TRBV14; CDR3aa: CASSQDRLVLHF
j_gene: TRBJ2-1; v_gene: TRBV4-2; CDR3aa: CASSQGRVQFF
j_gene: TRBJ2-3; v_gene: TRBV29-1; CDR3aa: CSVGQGADTQYF
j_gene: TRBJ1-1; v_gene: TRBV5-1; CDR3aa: CASSDRRLNTEAFF
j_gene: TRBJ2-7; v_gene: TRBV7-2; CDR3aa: CASTVSGRERYEQYF
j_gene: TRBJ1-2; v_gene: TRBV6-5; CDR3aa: CASSYFRQAPGGYTF
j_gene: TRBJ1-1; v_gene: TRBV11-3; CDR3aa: CASSEQVNTEAFF
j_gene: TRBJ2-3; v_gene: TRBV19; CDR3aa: CASRALGGHADTQYF
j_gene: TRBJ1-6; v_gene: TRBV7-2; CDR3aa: CASSPGQTQGTLHF
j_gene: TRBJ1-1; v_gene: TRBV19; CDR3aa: CASKDRRNTEAFF
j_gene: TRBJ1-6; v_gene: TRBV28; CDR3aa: CASSSPTGGGYNSPLHF
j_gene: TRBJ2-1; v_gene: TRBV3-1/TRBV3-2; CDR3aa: CASSPTSGTSSYNEQFF
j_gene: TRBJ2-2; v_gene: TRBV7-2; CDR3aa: CASSLLAGGGELFF
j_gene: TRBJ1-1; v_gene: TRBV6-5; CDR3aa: CASLRTENTEAFF
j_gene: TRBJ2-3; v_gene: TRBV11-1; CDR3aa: CASSRTRGLRTDTQYF
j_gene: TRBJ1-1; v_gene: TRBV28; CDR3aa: CASSLPTDRPTINTEAFF
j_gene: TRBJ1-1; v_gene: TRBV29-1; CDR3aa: CSVVNAGQGWRTEAFF
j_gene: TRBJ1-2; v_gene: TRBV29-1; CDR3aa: CSVKGQGNYGYTF
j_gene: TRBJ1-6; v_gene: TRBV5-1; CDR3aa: CASSLDLRGVASYNSPLHF
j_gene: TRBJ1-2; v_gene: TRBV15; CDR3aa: CATSRPGVNYGYTF
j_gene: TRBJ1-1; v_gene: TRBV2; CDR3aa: CASRLWTGTEAFF
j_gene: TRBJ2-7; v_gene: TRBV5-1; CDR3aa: CASSLTRDRGFDEQYF
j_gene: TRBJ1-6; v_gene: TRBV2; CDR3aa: CASGMNYNSPLHF
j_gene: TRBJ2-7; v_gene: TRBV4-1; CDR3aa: CASSQARGSSYEQYF
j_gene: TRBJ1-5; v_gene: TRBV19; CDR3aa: CASSLAVSNQPQHF
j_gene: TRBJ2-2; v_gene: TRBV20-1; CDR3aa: CSASLGVGGELFF
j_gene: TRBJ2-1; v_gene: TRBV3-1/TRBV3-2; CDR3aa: CASSQPGQGNEQFF